This passage covers 17 T cell receptor beta chains from one sample sequenced in a study of T-cell reconstitution after alpha-beta-depleted transplantation in children. During its preparation, the TCRbeta library received unique molecular identifiers. TCRdb recomputed calls from the PCR reads with MiXCR, one row per CDR3 protein. The sample has a few hundred thousand distinct CDR3 sequences, under 15% seen once; the top ten hold 2% to 2.5%. The material was PBMCs, mostly from graft donor cells, obtained 360 days after TCRalphabeta/CD19-depleted stem cell transplant. Every receptor here comes from a male patient younger than 18 who had a stem cell transplant for acute myeloid leukemia, so the T cells may come from the graft donor.

This clonotype was seen more than once but under ten times. The chain combines TRBV29-1 with TRBJ2-1; the D is unclear. Trimming removed 2 bases at V and 4 bases at J, with 6 bases between. Per the germline V gene, CDR1 is SQVTM and CDR2 is ANQGSEA. The CDR3 sequence is 12 residues long. The CDR3 nucleotides read TGCAGCGTTGAACCACGTTACAATGAGCAGTTCTTC. It encodes CSVEPRYNEQFF.

The chain carries TRBV5-1 and TRBJ2-5, with D possibly called TRBD1 or TRBD2 (5 bases each). Trimming took 4 bases from V and 5 from J, leaving 15 bases between them. The germline CDR1 and CDR2 sequences are SGHRS and YFSETQ. There are 14 residues in the CDR3. CDR3 in amino acids: CASSLIRGDETQYF. As DNA, the CDR3 is TGCGCCAGCAGCCTCATTCGAGGGGATGAGACCCAGTACTTC.

This clonotype appeared many times. This sequence joins TRBV20-1 and TRBJ2-5; weak D call: TRBD2 (5 bases). The CDR3 runs to 14 residues. In germline, CDR1 is DFQATT, CDR2 SNEGSKA (reference sequence). Trimming shortened V by 3 bases and J by 0 bases, and 11 bases separated the two germline ends. The CDR3 nucleotides read TGCAGTGCTAGCTTAAGCGGTAACCAAGAGACCCAGTACTTC. This translates into CSASLSGNQETQYF.

This clonotype occurred many times. The rearrangement links TRBV9 to TRBJ2-7, with D perhaps TRBD2 (5 bases). Germline values: CDR1 SGDLS, CDR2 YYNGEE. The V end was cut by 4 bases, the J end by 3 bases, with 11 bases between. The CDR3 runs to 13 residues. The CDR3 DNA reads as TGTGCCAGCAGCCCCGGACTGTTCTACGAGCAGTACTTC. It translates to CASSPGLFYEQYF.

This clonotype has a count of ten or more. V usage is TRBV9 and J usage is TRBJ2-1, with 7 bases identical to TRBD2. Looked up from germline, CDR1 is SGDLS and CDR2 is YYNGEE. The CDR3 is 15 residues long. J gave up 0 bases and V 4 bases, and 4 bases lay outside the gene matches. CDR3 sequence (DNA): TGTGCCAGCAGCCAAAGCGGGATCTCCTACAATGAGCAGTTCTTC. Translating gives CASSQSGISYNEQFF.

This clonotype was recorded many times. The genes are TRBV14 and TRBJ2-3, with 10 bases that match TRBD2. This CDR3 is 17 amino acids long. Trimming cost V 0 bases and J 4 bases; bases outside gene matches: 7. Per the germline V gene, CDR1 is SGHDN and CDR2 is FVKESK. For the CDR3, the DNA is TGTGCCAGCAGCCAAGATGAGGGGACTAGCGCCCCAGATACGCAGTATTTT. As protein: CASSQDEGTSAPDTQYF.

This clonotype was seen only a few times. V is TRBV28 and J is TRBJ1-3; D not resolved. V was shortened by 5 bases and J by 7 bases, with 9 bases between the two germline ends. Germline assignment: CDR1 MDHEN and CDR2 SYDVKM. This CDR3 comprises 12 residues. The CDR3 nucleotides read TGTGCCAGCAGTGCCCGTAAGAACACCATATATTTT. The encoded protein is CASSARKNTIYF.

There are many counts of this clonotype. The rearrangement joins TRBV20-1 to TRBJ2-3; no clear D. The CDR3 sequence is 17 residues long. CDR1 and CDR2 (germline): DFQATT, SNEGSKA (reference sequence). V was clipped by 3 bases and J by 1 base, with 20 bases between them. This chain's CDR3 is CSASPAKMLWGTDTQYF. The CDR3 nucleotides are TGCAGTGCTAGCCCCGCTAAGATGCTTTGGGGCACAGATACGCAGTATTTT.

This clonotype appeared a single time. The chain recombines TRBV5-1 with TRBJ2-5; 8 bases agree with TRBD1. CDR1 SGHRS and CDR2 YFSETQ come from the germline V gene. V dropped 4 bases and J dropped 1; count of bases not matched to a gene: 6. The CDR3 sequence is 15 residues long. CDR3 region: CASSPTGVSQETQYF. In DNA form, the CDR3 reads TGCGCCAGCAGCCCGACAGGGGTCAGCCAAGAGACCCAGTACTTC.

This clonotype was counted ten times or more. This chain uses TRBV5-1 with TRBJ1-1, with TRBD1 matching over 7 bases. The trim removed 2 bases at V and 1 base at J, leaving 8 bases unmatched. Germline assignment: CDR1 SGHRS and CDR2 YFSETQ. This CDR3 is 16 amino acids long. CDR3 DNA sequence: TGCGCCAGCAGCTTCTTTCCGGGACAGTCGAACACTGAAGCTTTCTTT. Its translation: CASSFFPGQSNTEAFF.

This clonotype was seen a handful of times. The chain has TRBV7-6 and TRBJ2-1; 11 bases map to TRBD2. CDR3 length: 17 amino acids. V dropped 1 base and J dropped 5; count of bases not matched to a gene: 7. Germline assignment: CDR1 SGHVS and CDR2 FNYEAQ. Here the CDR3 reads CASSLVRLAGKHNEQFF. As DNA, the CDR3 is TGTGCCAGCAGCTTAGTCCGACTAGCGGGAAAACACAATGAGCAGTTCTTC. The full variable domain, with the rest looked up from reference TRBV7-6 and TRBJ2-1, is GAGVSQSPRYKVTKRGQDVALRCDPISGHVSLYWYRQALGQGPEFLTYFNYEAQQDKSGLPNDRFSAERPEGSISTLTIQRTEQRDSAMYRCASSLVRLAGKHNEQFFGPGTRLTVL.

The sample holds a few counts of this clonotype. The chain couples TRBV28 to TRBJ2-7; maybe TRBD1 (5 bases). Looked up from germline, CDR1 is MDHEN and CDR2 is SYDVKM. There are 15 residues in the CDR3. The V and J ends lost 8 bases and 0 bases respectively, with 17 bases between them. The CDR3 DNA follows: TGTGCCAGCGGCTCAGGGTCCCTTTACTCCTACGAGCAGTACTTC. Its translation is CASGSGSLYSYEQYF.

Comment on this clonotype: Possible read error: a much larger clone is one base away. The conserved phenylalanine or tryptophan normally closing the CDR3 is absent here, so this likely arose from a read error. V usage is TRBV12-3 or TRBV12-4 and J usage is TRBJ2-2, with unresolved D. The CDR3 extends over 12 amino acids. The V end was cut by 3 bases, the J end by 4 bases, with 3 bases between. CDR3 residues: CASSFTTGELFL. DNA for the CDR3: TGTGCCAGCAGTTTTACCACCGGGGAGCTGTTTTTA.

This clonotype was counted ten times or more. This rearrangement joins TRBV14 to TRBJ2-1; D is possibly TRBD2 (5 bases). The CDR3 totals 20 residues. The germline V gene has CDR1 SGHDN and CDR2 FVKESK. With 4 bases removed from V and 0 bases from J, the gap between germline ends came to 25 bases. CDR3 bases: TGTGCCAGCAGCCCGATCAGACTAAAATCCATTGTGATCTCCTACAATGAGCAGTTCTTC. It encodes CASSPIRLKSIVISYNEQFF.

This clonotype was detected a few times. V is TRBV7-9 and J is TRBJ2-3; D is perhaps TRBD1 or TRBD2 (5 bases each). V lost 4 bases to trimming and J lost 4 bases, with 18 bases between them. There are 16 residues in the CDR3. CDR1 is SEHNR, CDR2 FQNEAQ, per germline (reference sequence). CDR3 sequence (DNA): TGTGCCAGCAGCTACCTGAGGGGTGGGGGACCAGATACGCAGTATTTT. Its protein is CASSYLRGGGPDTQYF.

This clonotype was recorded only once. A junction boundary mismatches the germline segment, possibly from a read error. The V call is TRBV28, the J call TRBJ2-1, with 8 nucleotides matching TRBD2. The germline V gene encodes CDR1 MDHEN and CDR2 SYDVKM. The CDR3 is 18 residues long. The CDR3, as DNA: TGTGCCAGCAGTTTCCTCTCATTACCGGGACTAGGGGCGGATGATCAGTTCTTC. This sequence encodes CASSFLSLPGLGADDQFF.

This clonotype was seen repeatedly, ten times or more. The chain is built from TRBV5-1 and TRBJ2-1, with D unclear. Trimming removed 4 bases from V and 4 bases from J, with 6 bases in between. Germline values: CDR1 SGHRS, CDR2 YFSETQ. This CDR3 contains 12 residues. The CDR3 sequence is CASSPNYNEQFF. The DNA for the CDR3 is TGCGCCAGCAGCCCGAATTACAATGAGCAGTTCTTC.